The 13 T cell receptor beta chains below were found in one sample sequenced in a study of T cell responses to AZD1222 COVID-19 vaccine. The data were produced by immunoSEQ multiplex PCR, yet TCRdb's version contains in-frame clones alone and is incomplete. The data hold 200,000 or so clones, with about 89% observed a single time. The material was peripheral blood, obtained on day 0 of MenACWY control vaccination. The receptors originated from an adult in good health.

This clone occurred a few times. The chain couples TRBV27 to TRBJ2-1, with 12 bases matching TRBD2. The J segment lost 7 bases and the V segment lost 2 bases, leaving 3 bases of the junction unmatched. The CDR3 loop spans 15 amino acids. Per the germline V gene, CDR1 is MNHEY and CDR2 is SMNVEV (reference sequence). The CDR3 region has the DNA TGTGCCAGCAGTTTAAGACTAGCGGGAGCAAATGAGCAGTTCTTC. Residues: CASSLRLAGANEQFF.

This clone was observed once. The chain carries TRBV20-1 and TRBJ2-7; D is unclear. Trimming stripped 5 bases from V and 5 bases from J, with 10 bases between. The CDR3 contains 11 residues. Germline CDR1 DFQATT, CDR2 SNEGSKA (reference sequence). In DNA form, the CDR3 reads TGCAGTGCTCCCGACCCAAACGAGCAGTACTTC. Protein: CSAPDPNEQYF.

The chain is built from TRBV4-1 and TRBJ1-2, with D hard to call. Trimming took off 0 bases at V and 2 bases at J, with 7 bases between the two ends. The CDR3 has 14 amino acids. Germline V gives CDR1 MGHRA, CDR2 YSYEKL. CDR3 amino acids: CASSQEDRNYGYTF. Here the CDR3 DNA reads TGCGCCAGCAGCCAAGAAGACCGGAACTATGGCTACACCTTC.

This clone turned up a few times. The rearrangement uses TRBV29-1 and TRBJ2-7; TRBD2 agrees at 7 bases. This CDR3 spans 18 amino acids. Germline CDR1 SQVTM, CDR2 ANQGSEA. V lost 0 bases to trimming and J lost 1 base; unmatched junction nucleotides: 15. CDR3 in amino acids: CSVEDLPQGAGESYEQYF. DNA of the CDR3: TGCAGCGTTGAAGATCTCCCCCAAGGGGCGGGAGAGTCCTACGAGCAGTACTTC.

The chain links TRBV2 to TRBJ2-7; D is unclear. Germline values: CDR1 SNHLY, CDR2 FYNNEI. The CDR3 is 12 residues long. Trimming cost V 7 bases and J 1 base, with 8 bases left between them. CDR3: CASMRSSYEQYF. In nucleotides, the CDR3 is TGTGCCAGCATGCGGTCGTCCTACGAGCAGTACTTC.

This clone was picked up a small number of times. The V gene is TRBV3-1 (or the pseudogene TRBV3-2), the J gene TRBJ2-4, with TRBD2 as a possible D gene (5 bases). Germline V lookup: CDR1 LGHDT, CDR2 YNNKEL (reference sequence). The CDR3 loop spans 16 amino acids. With 2 bases removed from V and 0 bases from J, the gap between germline ends came to 11 bases. The CDR3 is CASSQRGSVAKNIQYF. Here the CDR3 DNA reads TGTGCCAGCAGCCAAAGAGGGAGTGTAGCCAAAAACATTCAGTACTTC.

As regards this clone: A junction boundary mismatches the germline segment, possibly from a read error. The chain carries TRBV20-1 and TRBJ1-2, with D perhaps matching TRBD1 (5 bases). CDR1 and CDR2 from the germline V gene are DFQATT and SNEGSKA (reference sequence). The CDR3 has 11 amino acids. CDR3: CSASQPWGCTF. CDR3 nucleotides: TGCAGTGCTAGCCAGCCTTGGGGCTGCACCTTC.

This clone appeared once. J is TRBJ1-1 and V is TRBV6-6; D is unresolved. The V and J ends lost 0 bases and 0 bases respectively, with 2 bases between them. There are 13 residues in the CDR3. Germline values: CDR1 MNHNY, CDR2 SVGAGI (reference sequence). The CDR3 bases are TGTGCCAGCAGTTACTCGATGAACACTGAAGCTTTCTTT. Its translation is CASSYSMNTEAFF.

The chain has TRBV5-1 and TRBJ2-1, with D perhaps TRBD1 or TRBD2 (5 bases each). Looked up from germline, CDR1 is SGHRS and CDR2 is YFSETQ. The CDR3 sequence is 15 residues long. Trimming left V 3 bases short and J 0 bases short, with 10 bases between. Written as DNA, the CDR3 is TGCGCCAGCAGCTCGGGGCGGAGCTCCTACAATGAGCAGTTCTTC. Translation gives CASSSGRSSYNEQFF.

This CDR3 reads CASSLVFGPGLYEQYF. The CDR3 nucleotides read TGTGCCAGCAGTTTGGTCTTCGGCCCGGGCCTCTACGAGCAGTACTTC. The chain links TRBV27 to TRBJ2-7; no definite D call. The CDR3 has 16 residues. Germline V lookup: CDR1 MNHEY, CDR2 SMNVEV (reference sequence). V lost 3 bases, J lost 3 bases, and 18 bases lay in between.

In this sample, this clone turned up once. V gene TRBV28 combines with J gene TRBJ2-2; 11 bases map to TRBD1. CDR1 and CDR2 from the germline V gene are MDHEN and SYDVKM. Trimming cost V 10 bases and J 6 bases; bases outside gene matches: 4. The CDR3 covers 13 residues. This CDR3 reads CAIKDRGPGELFF. CDR3 in DNA: TGTGCCATCAAGGACAGGGGGCCCGGGGAGCTGTTTTTT. Together with reference TRBV28 and TRBJ2-2, the CDR3 gives the full variable domain: DVKVTQSSRYLVKRTGEKVFLECVQDMDHENMFWYRQDPGLGLRLIYFSYDVKMKEKGDIPEGYSVSREKKERFSLILESASTNQTSMYLCAIKDRGPGELFFGEGSRLTVL.

The chain is built from TRBV28 and TRBJ1-1; D is perhaps TRBD1 (6 bases). V lost 3 bases, J lost 6 bases, and 11 bases lay in between. Germline V CDR1 and CDR2: MDHEN, SYDVKM. CDR3 length equals 13 residues. In DNA, the CDR3 is TGTGCCAGCAGTTTCCCGACAGGAGCTGAAGCTTTCTTT. It translates to CASSFPTGAEAFF.

The CDR3, as DNA: TGTGCCAGCAGCGTAGCTGGCACACCGGGACTGAAAGAGACCCAGTACTTC. Its translation: CASSVAGTPGLKETQYF. The rearrangement links TRBV9 to TRBJ2-5; tentative D call: TRBD2 (6 bases). V was cut by 0 bases and J by 3 bases, with 18 bases left in between. Germline values: CDR1 SGDLS, CDR2 YYNGEE. This CDR3 is built from 17 residues.